These 21 T cell receptor beta chains were all obtained from the same sample, sequenced in a study of identical twins. Using its own MiXCR run on the 5' RACE reads, TCRdb lists one record per CDR3 protein. The table has 250,000 or so distinct CDR3 sequences, 5.5% to 7% seen once. The data were also submitted as part of a second study, on yellow fever vaccine responses in identical twins.

Sequencing was performed on memory (CD45RO+) T cells sorted from blood. Receptors were obtained from a woman younger than 30 in good health.

The J gene is TRBJ2-1, the V gene TRBV7-3; D is undetermined. The CDR3 covers 17 residues. Germline CDR1 is SGHTA and CDR2 is FQGTGA. V lost 5 bases and J lost 1, with 18 bases in between. In DNA form, the CDR3 reads TGTGCCAGCAGCCCGCCAAGAGGTTCTAAATCCTACAATGAGCAGTTCTTC. Translated: CASSPPRGSKSYNEQFF.

This chain uses TRBV20-1 with TRBJ1-1; no clear D. The CDR3 loop spans 12 amino acids. Trimming pared 7 bases from V and 5 bases from J, leaving 14 bases between. Germline V lookup: CDR1 DFQATT, CDR2 SNEGSKA (reference sequence). CDR3 region: CSVLPGTTEAFF. In nucleotides, the CDR3 is TGCAGTGTACTACCAGGAACGACTGAAGCTTTCTTT.

This clonotype turned up a few times. V is TRBV6-6 and J is TRBJ1-1; the D is unclear. Germline V lookup: CDR1 MNHNY, CDR2 SVGAGI (reference sequence). The CDR3 runs 10 residues. V lost 6 bases to trimming and J lost 6 bases, with 5 bases between them. CDR3 residues: CASRGAEAFF. CDR3 DNA sequence: TGTGCCAGCAGGGGTGCTGAAGCTTTCTTT.

With regard to this clonotype: A single base separates this from a much larger clone, so it may be a read error. The V gene is TRBV5-1, the J gene TRBJ2-7; weak D call: TRBD2 (6 bases). The CDR3 has 13 residues. The V end lost 2 bases, the J end lost 8 bases, and 14 bases lay between the germline ends. The germline V gene encodes CDR1 SGHRS and CDR2 YFSETQ. This chain's CDR3 is CASSLNGGYQQYV. The CDR3 region has the DNA TGCGCCAGCAGCTTAAACGGGGGATACCAGCAGTACGTC.

This clonotype was observed many times. The chain has TRBV6-6 and TRBJ2-7; TRBD1 is a possible D gene (6 bases). This CDR3 spans 12 amino acids. Trimming cost V 2 bases and J 4 bases, with 6 bases left between them. The germline CDR1 and CDR2 sequences are MNHNY and SVGAGI (reference sequence). The CDR3 here is CASSYTGYEQYF. CDR3 nucleotides: TGTGCCAGCAGTTACACAGGGTACGAGCAGTACTTC.

This clonotype has only a few counts. This chain joins TRBV23-1 and TRBJ2-7, with TRBD1 matching over 11 bases. TRBV23-1 is an ORF, and what it does is uncertain. V lost 6 bases, J lost 3 bases, and 10 bases stayed unmatched. The CDR3 totals 16 residues. This CDR3 is CASRTFRDRGIYEQYV. The CDR3 DNA reads as TGCGCCAGCAGAACCTTCCGGGACAGGGGGATCTACGAGCAGTACGTC.

The chain is built from TRBV4-1 and TRBJ2-3, with no clear D. Germline V gene lookup returns CDR1 MGHRA and CDR2 YSYEKL. The V and J ends lost 1 base and 6 bases respectively, with 17 bases between them. The CDR3 is 16 amino acids. CDR3 in DNA: TGCGCCAGCAGCCAAGGATGGGGTCGAATGAGTGATACGCAGTATTTT. This codes for CASSQGWGRMSDTQYF.

The chain couples TRBV6-1 to TRBJ2-7; D is perhaps TRBD1 (7 bases). CDR3 length: 14 residues. Trimming removed 6 bases at V and 3 bases at J, with 15 bases between. Germline lookup yields CDR1 MNHNS and CDR2 SASEGT. CDR3 amino acids: CASSLNRGLYEQYV. Here the CDR3 DNA reads TGTGCCAGCAGCCTTAACAGGGGACTCTACGAGCAGTACGTC.

This clonotype was observed many times. The J gene is TRBJ1-5, the V gene TRBV29-1; 7 positions match TRBD1. The V and J ends lost 6 bases and 3 bases, in that order; junction bases with no gene match: 8. Germline-derived CDR1 and CDR2 are SQVTM and ANQGSEA. There are 14 residues in the CDR3. The CDR3 spells CSVRIGTDNQPQHF. The DNA of the CDR3 is TGCAGCGTCCGAATAGGGACAGACAATCAGCCCCAGCATTTT.

The rearrangement joins TRBV10-1 to TRBJ2-7, with a tentative D call TRBD1 (6 bases). The CDR3 sequence is 15 residues long. Germline CDR1 reads WNHNN; CDR2 reads SYGVQD (reference sequence). The V end lost 2 bases, the J end lost 0 bases, and 11 bases lay between the germline ends. DNA of the CDR3: TGCGCCAGCAGTGAGAGCGAGGACAGCTCCTACGAGCAGTACTTC. The encoded protein is CASSESEDSSYEQYF.

The CDR3 reads CASSLMREDHNEQFF. As DNA, the CDR3 is TGTGCCAGCAGCTTGATGCGGGAGGACCACAATGAGCAGTTCTTC. The rearrangement joins TRBV11-2 to TRBJ2-1; 8 bases align to TRBD2. The CDR3 totals 15 residues. After removal of 3 bases from V and 5 bases from J, the junction contained 6 bases not matched to a gene. Germline assignment: CDR1 SGHAT and CDR2 FQNNGV.

This clonotype has ten or more counts. This chain connects TRBV14 to TRBJ2-7; D is possibly TRBD2 (5 bases). CDR1 SGHDN and CDR2 FVKESK come from the germline V gene. V shed 1 base and J shed 3 bases, with 13 bases lying between them. The CDR3 contains 15 residues. In nucleotides, the CDR3 is TGTGCCAGCAGCCAAGCTCTCGGGGAGAGCTACGAGCAGTACTTC. It yields the protein CASSQALGESYEQYF.

The sample holds many counts of this clonotype. J is TRBJ2-5 and V is TRBV20-1; perhaps D is TRBD1 or TRBD2 (5 bases each). The CDR3 is made up of 15 amino acids. Germline V gene data show CDR1 as DFQATT and CDR2 as SNEGSKA (reference sequence). Trimming pared 3 bases from V and 4 bases from J, leaving 18 bases between. CDR3 DNA sequence: TGCAGTGCTAGTTTCGCGACAGCGGATTTAGAGACCCAGTACTTC. This encodes CSASFATADLETQYF.

This clonotype was observed many times. The chain is built from TRBV5-1 and TRBJ2-2, with 7 bases identical to TRBD2. J lost 0 bases, V lost 3 bases, and 2 bases had no gene match. The CDR3 length is 15 residues. Germline loops: CDR1 SGHRS, CDR2 YFSETQ. The CDR3 loop is CASSSAGTNTGELFF. CDR3 DNA: TGCGCCAGCAGCTCAGCGGGGACGAACACCGGGGAGCTGTTTTTT.

For this clonotype: The junction and the germline gene differ at one end; a read error may be behind it. The V and J genes are TRBV27 and TRBJ2-5; D not certain. The CDR3 length is 16 residues. Germline V gene sequence: CDR1 MNHEY, CDR2 SMNVEV (reference sequence). This CDR3 is CASGLNPTGIQETQYF. In nucleotides, the CDR3 is TGTGCCAGCGGTTTAAACCCGACTGGGATCCAAGAGACCCAGTACTTC.

This clonotype has a count of ten or more. The chain combines TRBV27 with TRBJ1-6; D possibly corresponds to TRBD1 (6 bases). CDR3 size: 14 residues. Germline CDR1 MNHEY, CDR2 SMNVEV (reference sequence). V dropped 3 bases and J dropped 7 bases, with 10 bases sitting between them. In nucleotides, the CDR3 is TGTGCCAGCAGTTTTTCAGGGGTAAATTCACCCCTCCACTTT. This sequence encodes CASSFSGVNSPLHF.

This clonotype was observed a few times. The chain couples TRBV7-9 to TRBJ2-2, with a possible D match to TRBD1 (5 bases). V shed 5 bases and J shed 7 bases, with 14 bases lying between them. The CDR3 runs to 14 residues. Looked up from germline, CDR1 is SEHNR and CDR2 is FQNEAQ (reference sequence). The CDR3 reads CASSHPRVNGELFF. DNA of the CDR3: TGTGCCAGCAGCCATCCCAGGGTAAACGGGGAGCTGTTTTTT.

The rearrangement links TRBV7-8 to TRBJ2-6; perhaps TRBD1 as D (6 bases). The germline gives CDR1 SGHVS, CDR2 FQNEAQ. The CDR3 totals 16 residues. V gave up 5 bases and J gave up 3 bases, with 14 bases separating them. The CDR3 coding sequence is TGTGCCAGCAGCCTCACCTCAGGGGTTGGGGCCAACGTCCTGACTTTC. The encoded protein is CASSLTSGVGANVLTF.

In DNA, the CDR3 is TGTGCCAGCAGCTTAGACGGGGACGGCTATGGCTACACCTTC. Amino acid sequence: CASSLDGDGYGYTF. The chain combines TRBV7-6 with TRBJ1-2; D possibly corresponds to TRBD1 (5 bases). This CDR3 is built from 14 residues. V was pared by 1 base and J by 4 bases, with 10 bases between. CDR1 and CDR2 from the germline V gene are SGHVS and FNYEAQ.

This clonotype was recorded at least ten times. The V call is TRBV20-1, the J call TRBJ2-1; 9 nucleotides match TRBD2. V lost 0 bases, J lost 1 base, and 4 bases stayed unmatched. Per germline, CDR1 DFQATT and CDR2 SNEGSKA (reference sequence). This CDR3 has 16 amino acids. CDR3 in DNA: TGCAGTGCTAGAGAGGTAGCGGGAGTTTCCTACAATGAGCAGTTCTTC. This codes for CSAREVAGVSYNEQFF.

For this clonotype: A single base separates this from a much larger clone, so it may be a read error. This chain uses TRBV9 with TRBJ2-1; possibly TRBD2 for D (5 bases). The CDR3 runs 15 residues. In germline, CDR1 is SGDLS, CDR2 YYNGEE. Written as DNA, the CDR3 is TGTGCCAGCAGCGTTACGGGGAGCTCCTACGATGAGCAGTTCTTC. As protein: CASSVTGSSYDEQFF.